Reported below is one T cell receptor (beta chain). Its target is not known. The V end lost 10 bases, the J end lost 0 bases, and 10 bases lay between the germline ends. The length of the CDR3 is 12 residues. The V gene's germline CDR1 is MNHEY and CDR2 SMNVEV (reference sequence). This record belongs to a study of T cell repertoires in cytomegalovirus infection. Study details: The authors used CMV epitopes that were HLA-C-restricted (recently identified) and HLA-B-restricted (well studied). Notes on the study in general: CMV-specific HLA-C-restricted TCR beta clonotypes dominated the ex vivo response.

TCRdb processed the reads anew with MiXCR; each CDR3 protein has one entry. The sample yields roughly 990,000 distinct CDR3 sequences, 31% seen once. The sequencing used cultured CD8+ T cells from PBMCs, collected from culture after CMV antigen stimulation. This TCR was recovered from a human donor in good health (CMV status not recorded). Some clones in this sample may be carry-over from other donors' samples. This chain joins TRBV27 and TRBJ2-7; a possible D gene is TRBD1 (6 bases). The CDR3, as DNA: TGTGCCACCGGACAGAGCTCCTACGAGCAGTACTTC. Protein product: CATGQSSYEQYF.